This T cell receptor beta chain stems from a study of blood T cell repertoires in COVID-19. Per the original methods: Estimation of nucleated cell counts was performed using reference gene primer amplification. Generated by immunoSEQ multiplex PCR, the TCRdb table keeps only in-frame clones and is missing some. The V and J calls and the clone size are those of that table, but D and trimming were determined from the DNA. The sample has around 370,000 clones; about 90% are singletons. CDR1 LGHDT and CDR2 YNNKEL come from the germline V gene (reference sequence). The CDR3 runs 16 residues. Unmatched junction bases numbered 4, after V lost 3 bases and J lost 1 base.

Sequenced input: peripheral blood. The chain uses TRBV3-1 (or the pseudogene TRBV3-2) and TRBJ1-2; the match to TRBD1 covers 11 bases. This clonotype was sampled from a woman under 30 who had recovered from COVID-19. This CDR3 is CASSHGTGGGNYGYTF. Written as DNA, the CDR3 is TGTGCCAGCAGCCATGGGACAGGGGGAGGTAACTATGGCTACACCTTC.